This TCR beta chain was observed in a study of molecular identifiers for immune sequencing clone quantification. A single record per CDR3 protein comes from TCRdb applying MiXCR to the PCR reads. The data contain around 40,000 distinct CDR3 sequences, under 25% of them singletons. Comments on this clonotype: The CDR3 end shows no conserved phenylalanine or tryptophan, and so a read error is likely.

The V gene end was trimmed by 2 bases and the J gene end by 4 bases; junction bases not matched to a gene: 6. The CDR3 consists of 15 residues. Germline lookup yields CDR1 MGHRA and CDR2 YSYEKL. This sequence originates from a human donor in good health. Some libraries in this study had Jurkat cell RNA spiked in. Sequenced: naive CD8+ T cells from blood, with Jurkat cell RNA spiked in. Subset: FACS-sorted CD8+CD4-CCR7+CD45RA+ naive T cells. The chain links TRBV4-1 to TRBJ1-2; 8 bases fit TRBD1. DNA for the CDR3: TGCGCCAGCAGCCAAATGGACAGGGCGCCCTATGGCTACACCATC. Protein sequence: CASSQMDRAPYGYTI.